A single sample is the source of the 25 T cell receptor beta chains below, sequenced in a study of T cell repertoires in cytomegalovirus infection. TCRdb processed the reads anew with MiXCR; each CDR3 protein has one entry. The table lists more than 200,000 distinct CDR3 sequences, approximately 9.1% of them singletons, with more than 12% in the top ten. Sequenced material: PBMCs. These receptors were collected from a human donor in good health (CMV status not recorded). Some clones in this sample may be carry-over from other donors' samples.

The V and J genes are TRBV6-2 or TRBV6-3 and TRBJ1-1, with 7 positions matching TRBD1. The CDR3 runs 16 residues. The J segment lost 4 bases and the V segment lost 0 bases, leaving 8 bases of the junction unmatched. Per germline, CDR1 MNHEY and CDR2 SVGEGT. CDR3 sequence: CASSYSQGGLPTEAFF. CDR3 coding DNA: TGTGCCAGCAGTTACTCCCAGGGGGGGTTGCCCACTGAAGCTTTCTTT.

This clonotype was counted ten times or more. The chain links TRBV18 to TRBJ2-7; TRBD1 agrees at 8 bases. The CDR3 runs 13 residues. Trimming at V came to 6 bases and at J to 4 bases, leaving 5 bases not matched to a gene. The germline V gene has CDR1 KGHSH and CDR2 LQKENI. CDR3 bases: TGTGCCAGCTCGCCGACAGGGGAATACGAGCAGTACTTC. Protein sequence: CASSPTGEYEQYF.

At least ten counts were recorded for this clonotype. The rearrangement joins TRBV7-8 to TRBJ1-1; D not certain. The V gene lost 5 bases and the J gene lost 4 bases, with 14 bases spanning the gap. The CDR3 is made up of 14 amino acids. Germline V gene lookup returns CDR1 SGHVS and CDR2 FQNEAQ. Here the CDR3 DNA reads TGTGCCAGCAGCATGGGGATAACTAGCACTGAAGCTTTCTTT. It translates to CASSMGITSTEAFF.

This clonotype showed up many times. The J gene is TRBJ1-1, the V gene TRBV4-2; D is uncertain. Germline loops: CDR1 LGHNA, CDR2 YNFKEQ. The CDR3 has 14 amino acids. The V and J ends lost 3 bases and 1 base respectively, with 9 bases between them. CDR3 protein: CASSQARTNTEAFF. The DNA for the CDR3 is TGTGCCAGCAGCCAGGCCAGAACGAACACTGAAGCTTTCTTT.

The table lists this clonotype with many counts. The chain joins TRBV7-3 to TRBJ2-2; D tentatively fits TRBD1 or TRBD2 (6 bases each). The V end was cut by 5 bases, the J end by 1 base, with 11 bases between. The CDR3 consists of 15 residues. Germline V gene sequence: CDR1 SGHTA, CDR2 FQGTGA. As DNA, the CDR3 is TGTGCCAGCAGCATGCGGGGACAGAACACCGGGGAGCTGTTTTTT. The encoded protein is CASSMRGQNTGELFF.

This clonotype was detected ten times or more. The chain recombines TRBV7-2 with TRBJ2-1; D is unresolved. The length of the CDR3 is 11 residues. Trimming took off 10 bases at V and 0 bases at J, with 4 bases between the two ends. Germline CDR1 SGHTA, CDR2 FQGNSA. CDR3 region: CAIISYNEQFF. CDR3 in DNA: TGTGCCATAATCTCCTACAATGAGCAGTTCTTC.

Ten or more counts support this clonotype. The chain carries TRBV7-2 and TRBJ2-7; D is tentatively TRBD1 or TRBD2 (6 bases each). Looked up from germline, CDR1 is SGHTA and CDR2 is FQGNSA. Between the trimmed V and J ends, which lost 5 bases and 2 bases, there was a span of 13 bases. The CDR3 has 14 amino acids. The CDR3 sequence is CASSPRRGPYEQYF. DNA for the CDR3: TGTGCCAGCAGCCCACGTCGGGGGCCCTACGAGCAGTACTTC.

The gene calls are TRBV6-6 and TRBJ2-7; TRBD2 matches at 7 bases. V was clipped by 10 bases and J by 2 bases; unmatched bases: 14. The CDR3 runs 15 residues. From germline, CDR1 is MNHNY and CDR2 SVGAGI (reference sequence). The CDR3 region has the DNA TGTGCCACCGGACCCGGGGGAGGGATTCCCTACGAGCAGTACTTC. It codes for CATGPGGGIPYEQYF.

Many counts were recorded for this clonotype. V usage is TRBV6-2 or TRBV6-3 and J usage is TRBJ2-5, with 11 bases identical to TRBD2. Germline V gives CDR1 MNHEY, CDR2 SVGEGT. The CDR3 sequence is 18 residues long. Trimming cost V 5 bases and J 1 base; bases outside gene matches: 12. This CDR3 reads CASSHGSTSGGFQETQYF. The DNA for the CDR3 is TGTGCCAGCAGTCATGGCTCCACTAGCGGGGGATTCCAAGAGACCCAGTACTTC.

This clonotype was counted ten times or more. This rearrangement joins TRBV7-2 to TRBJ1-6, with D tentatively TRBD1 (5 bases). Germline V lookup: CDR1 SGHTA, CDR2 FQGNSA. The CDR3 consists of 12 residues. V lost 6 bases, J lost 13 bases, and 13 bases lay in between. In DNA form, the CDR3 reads TGTGCCAGCAGTTTTGGGGGAGGGCCCCTCCACTTT. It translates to CASSFGGGPLHF.

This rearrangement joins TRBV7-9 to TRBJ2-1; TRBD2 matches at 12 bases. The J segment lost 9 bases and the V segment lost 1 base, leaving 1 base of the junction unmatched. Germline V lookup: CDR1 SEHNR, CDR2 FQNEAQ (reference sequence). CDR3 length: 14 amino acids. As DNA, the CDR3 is TGTGCCAGCAGCTTAGGACTAGCGGGAGCTGAGCAGTTCTTC. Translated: CASSLGLAGAEQFF.

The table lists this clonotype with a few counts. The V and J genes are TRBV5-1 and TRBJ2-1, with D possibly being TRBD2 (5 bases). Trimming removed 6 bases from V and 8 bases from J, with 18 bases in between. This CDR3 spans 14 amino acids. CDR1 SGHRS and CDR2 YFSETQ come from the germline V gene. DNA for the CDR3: TGCGCCAGCAAACTTGAGCCTCAGAGGGATGAGCAGTTCTTC. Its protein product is CASKLEPQRDEQFF.

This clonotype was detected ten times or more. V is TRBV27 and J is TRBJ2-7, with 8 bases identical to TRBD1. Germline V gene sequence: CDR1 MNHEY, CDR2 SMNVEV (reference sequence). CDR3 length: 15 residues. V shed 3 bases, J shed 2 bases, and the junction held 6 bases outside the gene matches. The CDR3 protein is CASSLLTGVPYEQYF. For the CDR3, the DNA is TGTGCCAGCAGTTTGCTGACAGGGGTCCCCTACGAGCAGTACTTC.

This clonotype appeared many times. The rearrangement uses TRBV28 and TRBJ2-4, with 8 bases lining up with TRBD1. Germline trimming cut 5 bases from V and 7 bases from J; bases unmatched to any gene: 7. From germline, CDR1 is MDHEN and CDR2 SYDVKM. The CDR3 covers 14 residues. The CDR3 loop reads CASSRQGAHNIQYF. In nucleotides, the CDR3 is TGTGCCAGCAGTCGTCAGGGGGCGCATAACATTCAGTACTTC.

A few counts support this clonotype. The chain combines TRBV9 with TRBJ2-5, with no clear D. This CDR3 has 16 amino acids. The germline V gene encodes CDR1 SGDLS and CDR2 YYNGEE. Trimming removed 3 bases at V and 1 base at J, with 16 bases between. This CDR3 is CASSAGFGPRQETQYF. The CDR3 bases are TGTGCCAGCAGCGCAGGTTTTGGCCCCCGCCAAGAGACCCAGTACTTC.

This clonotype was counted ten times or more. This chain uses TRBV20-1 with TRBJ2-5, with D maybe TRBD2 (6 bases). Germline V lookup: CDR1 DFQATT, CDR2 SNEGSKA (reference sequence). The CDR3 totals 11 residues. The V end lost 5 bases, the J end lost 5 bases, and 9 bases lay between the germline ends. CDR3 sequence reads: CSAPSGETQYF. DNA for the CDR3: TGCAGTGCTCCGAGCGGGGAGACCCAGTACTTC.

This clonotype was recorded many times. CDR3 coding DNA: TGTGCCAGCAGCTCACAGGGATATGGCTACACCTTC. Amino acids: CASSSQGYGYTF. The rearrangement joins TRBV5-5 to TRBJ1-2, with a possible D match to TRBD1 (6 bases). The CDR3 spans 12 residues. Trimming removed 3 bases from V and 5 bases from J, with 8 bases in between. Germline loops: CDR1 SGHKS, CDR2 YYEKEE (reference sequence).

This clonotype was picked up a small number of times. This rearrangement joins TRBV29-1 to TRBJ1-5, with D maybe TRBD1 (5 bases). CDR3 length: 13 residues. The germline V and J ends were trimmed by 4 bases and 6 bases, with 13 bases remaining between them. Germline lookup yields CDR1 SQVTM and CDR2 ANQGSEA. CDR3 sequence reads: CSVVGGWGQPQHF. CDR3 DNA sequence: TGCAGCGTTGTGGGGGGGTGGGGTCAGCCCCAGCATTTT.

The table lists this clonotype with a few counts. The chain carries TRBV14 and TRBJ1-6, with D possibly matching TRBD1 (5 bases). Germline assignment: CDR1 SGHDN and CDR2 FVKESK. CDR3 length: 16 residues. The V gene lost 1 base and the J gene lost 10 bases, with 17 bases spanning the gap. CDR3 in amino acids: CASSQAHQGVGSPLHF. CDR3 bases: TGTGCCAGCAGCCAAGCCCACCAGGGTGTCGGGTCACCCCTCCACTTT. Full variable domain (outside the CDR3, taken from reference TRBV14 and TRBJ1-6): EAGVTQFPSHSVIEKGQTVTLRCDPISGHDNLYWYRRVMGKEIKFLLHFVKESKQDESGMPNNRFLAERTGGTYSTLKVQPAELEDSGVYFCASSQAHQGVGSPLHFGNGTRLTVT.

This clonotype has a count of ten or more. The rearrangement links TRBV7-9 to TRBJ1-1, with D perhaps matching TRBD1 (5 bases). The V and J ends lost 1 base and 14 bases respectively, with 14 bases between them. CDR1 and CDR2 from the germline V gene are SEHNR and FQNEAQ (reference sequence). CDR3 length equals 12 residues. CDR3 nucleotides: TGTGCCAGCAGCTTAGAGGGGCAGTCTACGTTCTTT. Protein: CASSLEGQSTFF.

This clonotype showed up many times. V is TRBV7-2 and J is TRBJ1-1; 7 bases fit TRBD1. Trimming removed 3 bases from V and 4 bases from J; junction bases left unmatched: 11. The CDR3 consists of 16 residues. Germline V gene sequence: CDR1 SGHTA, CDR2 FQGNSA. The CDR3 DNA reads TGTGCCAGCAGCTTCCCACCTTACAGGGGAGGCACTGAAGCTTTCTTT. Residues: CASSFPPYRGGTEAFF.

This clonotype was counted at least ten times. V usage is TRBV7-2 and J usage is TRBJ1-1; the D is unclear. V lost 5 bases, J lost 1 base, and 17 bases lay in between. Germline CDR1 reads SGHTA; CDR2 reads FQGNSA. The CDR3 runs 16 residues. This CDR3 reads CASSQGFRVGNTEAFF. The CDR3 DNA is TGTGCCAGCAGCCAAGGTTTTAGGGTCGGGAACACTGAAGCTTTCTTT.

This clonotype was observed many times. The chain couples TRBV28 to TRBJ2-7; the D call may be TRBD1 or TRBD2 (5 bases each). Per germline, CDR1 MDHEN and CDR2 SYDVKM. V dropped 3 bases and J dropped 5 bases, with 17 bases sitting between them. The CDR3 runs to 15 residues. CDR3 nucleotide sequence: TGTGCCAGCAGTTTTCGAGGGGTCACTCAACACGAGCAGTACTTC. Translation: CASSFRGVTQHEQYF. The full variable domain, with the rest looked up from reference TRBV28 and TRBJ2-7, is DVKVTQSSRYLVKRTGEKVFLECVQDMDHENMFWYRQDPGLGLRLIYFSYDVKMKEKGDIPEGYSVSREKKERFSLILESASTNQTSMYLCASSFRGVTQHEQYFGPGTRLTVT.

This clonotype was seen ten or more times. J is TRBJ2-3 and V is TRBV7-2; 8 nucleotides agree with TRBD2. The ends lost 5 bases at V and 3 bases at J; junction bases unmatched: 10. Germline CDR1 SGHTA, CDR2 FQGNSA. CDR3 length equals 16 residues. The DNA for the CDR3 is TGTGCCAGCAGCCCGGTAGCGGGATTAGGGACAGATACGCAGTATTTT. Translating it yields CASSPVAGLGTDTQYF.

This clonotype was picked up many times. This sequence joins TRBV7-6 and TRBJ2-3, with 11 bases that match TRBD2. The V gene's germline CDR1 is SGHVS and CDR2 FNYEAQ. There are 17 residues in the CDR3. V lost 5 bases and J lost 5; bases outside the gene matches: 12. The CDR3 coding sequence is TGTGCCAGCAGCCGACCGGGACTAGCGGTAGCGGGAGATACGCAGTATTTT. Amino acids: CASSRPGLAVAGDTQYF.